One and the same sample provided the 16 T cell receptor beta chains below, sequenced in a study of PD-1 blockade in classical Hodgkin lymphoma. As for time point: cycle 4 day 1 (C4D1), after more than five weeks of nivolumab. Relapse was seen in all patients after autologous stem cell transplantation, and brentuximab vedotin exposure was variable. Purification of CD4+ T cells from thawed PBMCs was achieved by magnetic negative selection. TCRdb's table, derived via immunoSEQ multiplex PCR, lists solely in-frame clones and lacks some. Here the sample spans 32,000 or so clones, about 88% being singletons. The sequences come from CD4+ T cells from blood, collected before the fourth cycle of nivolumab. Every receptor here comes from a human donor with classical Hodgkin lymphoma.

This clone has a handful of counts. This rearrangement joins TRBV19 to TRBJ1-2, with D uncertain. Germline V lookup: CDR1 LNHDA, CDR2 SQIVND (reference sequence). CDR3 length: 13 residues. The germline V and J ends were trimmed by 5 bases and 2 bases, with 9 bases remaining between them. CDR3 coding DNA: TGTGCCAGTAGTCTGTTGGAGAACTATGGCTACACCTTC. Amino acids: CASSLLENYGYTF.

This chain links TRBV6-1 with TRBJ1-5; D is perhaps TRBD1 (5 bases). The germline V gene encodes CDR1 MNHNS and CDR2 SASEGT. The CDR3 spans 14 residues. Trimming left V 5 bases short and J 4 bases short, with 12 bases between. The CDR3, as DNA: TGTGCCAGCAGTTGGGGCCTCGTAAATCAGCCCCAGCATTTT. Its translation: CASSWGLVNQPQHF.

The gene calls are TRBV18 and TRBJ2-3; the match to TRBD2 covers 8 bases. Per germline, CDR1 KGHSH and CDR2 LQKENI. CDR3 length: 13 amino acids. V trimming: 6 bases; J trimming: 4 bases; junction bases outside the gene matches: 3. CDR3 nucleotides: TGTGCCAGCTCCCCGGGGGGGGCAGATACGCAGTATTTT. Translating it yields CASSPGGADTQYF.

This chain uses TRBV7-9 with TRBJ2-5; D not resolved. Trimming took 1 base from V and 5 from J, leaving 8 bases between them. The CDR3 spans 13 residues. CDR1 SEHNR and CDR2 FQNEAQ come from the germline V gene (reference sequence). Written as DNA, the CDR3 is TGTGCCAGCAGCTTAGTGGGTAGCGAGACCCAGTACTTC. Translated, it gives CASSLVGSETQYF. The full variable domain, with the rest looked up from reference TRBV7-9 and TRBJ2-5, is DTGVSQNPRHKITKRGQNVTFRCDPISEHNRLYWYRQTLGQGPEFLTYFQNEAQLEKSRLLSDRFSAERPKGSFSTLEIQRTEQGDSAMYLCASSLVGSETQYFGPGTRLLVL.

Concerning this clone itself: Other DNA sequences from this sample encode an identical CDR3 as well. The chain uses TRBV5-6 and TRBJ1-2, with D tentatively TRBD1 (6 bases). V dropped 4 bases and J dropped 4 bases, with 14 bases sitting between them. Germline CDR1 SGHDT, CDR2 YYEEEE. The CDR3 is 14 residues long. The DNA of the CDR3 is TGTGCCAGCAGCATGAGTACGGGGGCCTATGGCTACACCTTC. It is translated as CASSMSTGAYGYTF.

The chain recombines TRBV18 with TRBJ1-5; 7 nucleotides match TRBD1. This CDR3 has 14 amino acids. Losses at the gene ends were 6 bases for V and 5 bases for J; bases not matched to a gene: 7. Germline CDR1 reads KGHSH; CDR2 reads LQKENI. CDR3: CASSEQGKDQPQHF. As DNA, the CDR3 is TGTGCCAGCTCGGAACAGGGGAAGGATCAGCCCCAGCATTTT.

This rearrangement joins TRBV7-9 to TRBJ1-6; tentative D call: TRBD1 (6 bases). The CDR3 contains 17 residues. Trimming pared 5 bases from V and 5 bases from J, leaving 19 bases between. CDR1 and CDR2 (germline): SEHNR, FQNEAQ (reference sequence). CDR3 DNA: TGTGCCAGCAGCCCCCCTTTTTGGACAGCAAATAATTCACCCCTCCACTTT. Translating gives CASSPPFWTANNSPLHF.

The J gene is TRBJ2-1, the V gene TRBV11-2, with TRBD1 matching 9 bases. CDR3 length: 15 amino acids. CDR1 is SGHAT and CDR2 is FQNNGV in the germline V gene. The J segment lost 2 bases and the V segment lost 5 bases, leaving 4 bases of the junction unmatched. CDR3 in DNA: TGTGCCAGCAGCGCCGGGACAGGGACCTACAATGAGCAGTTCTTC. Amino acids: CASSAGTGTYNEQFF.

This clone came up a few times. The chain combines TRBV28 with TRBJ1-1; 7 bases line up with TRBD1. J gave up 10 bases and V 8 bases, and 7 bases lay outside the gene matches. The CDR3 totals 11 residues. Germline V gene lookup returns CDR1 MDHEN and CDR2 SYDVKM. The DNA of the CDR3 is TGTGCCAGCGGGGCAGGGGGACGAGCTTTCTTT. Its protein is CASGAGGRAFF.

A single count supports this clone. This chain joins TRBV20-1 and TRBJ2-5; no clear D. In germline, CDR1 is DFQATT, CDR2 SNEGSKA (reference sequence). CDR3 length: 11 residues. With 5 bases removed from V and 5 bases from J, the gap between germline ends came to 9 bases. In DNA, the CDR3 is TGCAGTGCTTCAAGATCGGAGACCCAGTACTTC. It yields the protein CSASRSETQYF.

This chain connects TRBV6-5 to TRBJ1-4, with D hard to call. Trimming pared 0 bases from V and 0 bases from J, leaving 5 bases between. This CDR3 is 15 amino acids long. Germline V gene lookup returns CDR1 MNHEY and CDR2 SVGAGI. The CDR3 protein is CASSYSGATNEKLFF. DNA of the CDR3: TGTGCCAGCAGTTACTCGGGAGCAACTAATGAAAAACTGTTTTTT.

The chain employs TRBV11-2 and TRBJ2-7; the D gene is possibly TRBD1 (6 bases). This CDR3 has 17 residues. V lost 2 bases to trimming and J lost 4 bases, with 21 bases between them. Per the germline V gene, CDR1 is SGHAT and CDR2 is FQNNGV. The CDR3: CASSLRQGQPISYEQYF. The CDR3, as DNA: TGTGCCAGCAGCTTAAGGCAGGGGCAGCCCATATCGTACGAGCAGTACTTC.

This clone has just one count. The chain has TRBV2 and TRBJ2-7; 10 bases map to TRBD2. The germline CDR1 and CDR2 sequences are SNHLY and FYNNEI. The trim removed 1 base at V and 5 bases at J, leaving 5 bases unmatched. This CDR3 contains 15 residues. The DNA for the CDR3 is TGTGCCAGCAGTGAAGGTCTAGCGGGAGTACACGAGCAGTACTTC. This translates into CASSEGLAGVHEQYF.

This clone was picked up one time. This sequence joins TRBV28 and TRBJ2-1; 9 nucleotides line up with TRBD1. Trimming removed 5 bases from V and 1 base from J; junction bases left unmatched: 6. The germline V gene has CDR1 MDHEN and CDR2 SYDVKM. The CDR3 length is 16 residues. Written as DNA, the CDR3 is TGTGCCAGCAGTACCTCCGGGACAGGGTCCTACAATGAGCAGTTCTTC. Protein: CASSTSGTGSYNEQFF.

The chain links TRBV4-1 to TRBJ2-4; the D call may be TRBD1 or TRBD2 (5 bases each). The CDR3 is made up of 14 amino acids. Trimming took 7 bases from V and 5 from J, leaving 15 bases between them. Germline V gene lookup returns CDR1 MGHRA and CDR2 YSYEKL. The CDR3 bases are TGCGCCAGCACCCCGGGGCCCATGGAAAACATTCAGTACTTC. Its translation is CASTPGPMENIQYF.

This rearrangement joins TRBV9 to TRBJ1-1; D is uncertain. Germline V gene lookup returns CDR1 SGDLS and CDR2 YYNGEE. V was cut by 2 bases and J by 5 bases, with 7 bases left in between. The CDR3 spans 12 residues. The CDR3 nucleotides read TGTGCCAGCAGCGTTGAGGGAACTGAAGCTTTCTTT. Translation gives CASSVEGTEAFF.